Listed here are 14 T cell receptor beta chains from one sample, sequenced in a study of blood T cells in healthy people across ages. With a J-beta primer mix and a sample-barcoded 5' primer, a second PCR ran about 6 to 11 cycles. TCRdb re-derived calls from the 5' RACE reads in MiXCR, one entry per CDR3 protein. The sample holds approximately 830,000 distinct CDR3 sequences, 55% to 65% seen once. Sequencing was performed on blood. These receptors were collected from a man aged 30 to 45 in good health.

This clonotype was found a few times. The DNA of the CDR3 is TGCGCCAGCAGTGAGTCGCAGTTTAGTTGGGCTAGCTCCTACAATGAGCAGTTCTTC. Its translation: CASSESQFSWASSYNEQFF. The rearrangement links TRBV10-2 to TRBJ2-1; D is unclear. CDR1 and CDR2 (germline): WSHSY, SAAADI. V lost 0 bases, J lost 0 bases, and 18 bases lay in between. There are 19 residues in the CDR3.

This CDR3 reads CASSIGTVSSYEQYF. Here the CDR3 DNA reads TGTGCCAGCAGCATCGGGACAGTAAGTTCCTACGAGCAGTACTTC. The chain has TRBV5-8 and TRBJ2-7; 7 positions agree with TRBD1. In germline, CDR1 is SGHTS, CDR2 YDEGEE. V was pared by 4 bases and J by 1 base, with 8 bases of the junction left unmatched. The CDR3 has 15 amino acids.

CDR3 residues: CASSQDTTSGGETQYF. CDR3 DNA sequence: TGTGCCAGCAGCCAAGATACGACTAGCGGGGGCGAGACCCAGTACTTC. The V and J genes are TRBV3-1 and TRBJ2-5; TRBD2 aligns across 12 bases. The trim removed 0 bases at V and 5 bases at J, leaving 4 bases unmatched. Germline V gene data show CDR1 as LGHDT and CDR2 as YNNKEL (reference sequence). The CDR3 covers 16 residues.

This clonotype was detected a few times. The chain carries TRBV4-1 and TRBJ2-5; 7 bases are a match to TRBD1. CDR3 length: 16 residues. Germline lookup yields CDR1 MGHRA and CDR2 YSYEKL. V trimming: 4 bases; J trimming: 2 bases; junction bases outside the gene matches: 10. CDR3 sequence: CASSRLKQGVQETQYF. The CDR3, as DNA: TGCGCCAGCAGCCGCCTAAAGCAGGGGGTGCAAGAGACCCAGTACTTC.

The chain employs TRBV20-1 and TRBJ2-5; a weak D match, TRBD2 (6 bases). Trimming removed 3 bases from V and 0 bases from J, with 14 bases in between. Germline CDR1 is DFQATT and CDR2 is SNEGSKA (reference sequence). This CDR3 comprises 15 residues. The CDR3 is CSASGSAGYQETQYF. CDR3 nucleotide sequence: TGCAGTGCTAGCGGTTCTGCGGGGTACCAAGAGACCCAGTACTTC.

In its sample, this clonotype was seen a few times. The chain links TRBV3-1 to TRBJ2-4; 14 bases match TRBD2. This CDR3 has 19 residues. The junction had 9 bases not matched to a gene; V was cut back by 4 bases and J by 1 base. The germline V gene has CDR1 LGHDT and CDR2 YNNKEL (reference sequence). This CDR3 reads CASSRRTSGGLLAKNIQYF. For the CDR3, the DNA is TGTGCCAGCAGCCGACGGACTAGCGGGGGGTTATTGGCCAAAAACATTCAGTACTTC. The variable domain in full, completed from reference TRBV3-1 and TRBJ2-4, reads DTAVSQTPKYLVTQMGNDKSIKCEQNLGHDTMYWYKQDSKKFLKIMFSYNNKELIINETVPNRFSPKSPDKAHLNLHINSLELGDSAVYFCASSRRTSGGLLAKNIQYFGAGTRLSVL.

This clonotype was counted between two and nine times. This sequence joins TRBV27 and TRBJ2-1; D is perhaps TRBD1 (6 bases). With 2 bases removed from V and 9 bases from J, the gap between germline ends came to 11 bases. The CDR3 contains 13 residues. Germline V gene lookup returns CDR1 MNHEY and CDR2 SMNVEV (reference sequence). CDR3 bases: TGTGCCAGCAGTTTAGGGCAGGGGTTTGAGCAGTTCTTC. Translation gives CASSLGQGFEQFF.

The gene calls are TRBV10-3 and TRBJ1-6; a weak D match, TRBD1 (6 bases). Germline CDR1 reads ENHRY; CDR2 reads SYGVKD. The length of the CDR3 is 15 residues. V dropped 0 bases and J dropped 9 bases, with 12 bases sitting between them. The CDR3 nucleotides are TGTGCCATCAGTGAGTCGAGGGACAACAGTTCACCCCTCCACTTT. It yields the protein CAISESRDNSSPLHF.

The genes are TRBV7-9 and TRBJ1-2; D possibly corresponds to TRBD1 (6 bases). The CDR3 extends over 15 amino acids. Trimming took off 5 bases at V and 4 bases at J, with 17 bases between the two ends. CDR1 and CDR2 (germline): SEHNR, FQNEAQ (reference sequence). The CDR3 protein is CASSALGGAGYGYTF. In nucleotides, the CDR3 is TGTGCCAGCAGCGCCCTGGGGGGCGCTGGCTATGGCTACACCTTC.

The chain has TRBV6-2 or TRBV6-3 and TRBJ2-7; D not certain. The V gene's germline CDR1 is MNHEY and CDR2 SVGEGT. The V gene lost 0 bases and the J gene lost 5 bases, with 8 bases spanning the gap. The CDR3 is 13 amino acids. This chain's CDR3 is CASSYSEENEQYF. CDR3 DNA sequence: TGTGCCAGCAGTTACTCAGAAGAAAACGAGCAGTACTTC.

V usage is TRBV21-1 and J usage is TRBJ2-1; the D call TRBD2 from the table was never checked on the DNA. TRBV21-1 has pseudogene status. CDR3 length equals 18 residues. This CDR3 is CASRERQRGAPSYNEQFF. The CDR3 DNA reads TGTGCCAGCAGGGAAAGGCAGCGGGGGGCTCCCTCCTACAATGAGCAGTTCTTC.

For the CDR3, the DNA is TGTGCCAGCAGTACCAGGTATGGGGAATCAGACCCCCAGCATTTT. It yields the protein CASSTRYGESDPQHF. This chain uses TRBV2 with TRBJ1-5; D unresolved. The germline V gene has CDR1 SNHLY and CDR2 FYNNEI. Trimming took 5 bases from V and 10 from J, leaving 21 bases between them. This CDR3 contains 15 residues.

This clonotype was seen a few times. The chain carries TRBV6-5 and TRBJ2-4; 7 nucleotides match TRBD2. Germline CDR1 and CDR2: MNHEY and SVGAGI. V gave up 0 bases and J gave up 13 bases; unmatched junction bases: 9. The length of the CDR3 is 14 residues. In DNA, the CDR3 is TGTGCCAGCAGTTACTCGGGGGGGTCTGGGGAGCAGTACTTC. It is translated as CASSYSGGSGEQYF.

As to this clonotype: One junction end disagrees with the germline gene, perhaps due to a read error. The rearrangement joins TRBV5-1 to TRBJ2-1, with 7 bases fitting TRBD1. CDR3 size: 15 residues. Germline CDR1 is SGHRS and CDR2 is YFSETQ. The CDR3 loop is CASSFGQDFYDEQFF. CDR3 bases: TGCGCCAGCAGCTTCGGACAGGATTTCTACGATGAGCAGTTCTTC. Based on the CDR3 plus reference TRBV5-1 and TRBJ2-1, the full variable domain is KAGVTQTPRYLIKTRGQQVTLSCSPISGHRSVSWYQQTPGQGLQFLFEYFSETQRNKGNFPGRFSGRQFSNSRSEMNVSTLELGDSALYLCASSFGQDFYDEQFFGPGTRLTVL.